These 4 T cell receptor beta chains came from one sample sequenced in a study of response to subunit inactivated influenza vaccine (dated 2018 in TCRdb). Libraries were prepared through RT-PCR. The reads were generated on an Illumina HiSeq 2500. TCRdb trimmed the raw reads at Q25, called clones with MiXCR and kept productive beta chains. Under each unique CDR3 protein, matching rows form one entry showing the most common genes and DNA. The sample table lists 560,000 or so distinct CDR3 sequences, about 8% of them with a count of one. The ten largest clones take up 13% of the sample. The material was PBMCs from blood, obtained less than 30 months after vaccination. These receptors all stem from a man between 50 and 69 years old who received an inactivated influenza vaccine. Donor details come from another sample of the same person, matched by shared clones.

The chain employs TRBV20-1 and TRBJ2-7; TRBD2 is a possible D gene (5 bases). CDR1 is DFQATT, CDR2 SNEGSKA, per germline (reference sequence). This CDR3 spans 15 amino acids. The V and J ends lost 1 base and 0 bases respectively, with 13 bases between them. The DNA of the CDR3 is TGCAGTGCTAGAGTAGGGAGCCTCTTCTCCTACGAGCAGTACTTC. Its protein product is CSARVGSLFSYEQYF.

This clonotype was observed at least ten times. The chain links TRBV6-5 to TRBJ1-4; 8 bases fit TRBD1. V trimming: 8 bases; J trimming: 3 bases; junction bases outside the gene matches: 5. CDR1 and CDR2 from the germline V gene are MNHEY and SVGAGI. CDR3 length: 14 amino acids. CDR3 protein: CASRLTGANEKLFF. In nucleotides, the CDR3 is TGTGCCAGCCGTTTGACAGGGGCTAATGAAAAACTGTTTTTT.

This clonotype was counted ten times or more. The chain couples TRBV20-1 to TRBJ1-4; 7 bases agree with TRBD1. Germline CDR1 DFQATT, CDR2 SNEGSKA (reference sequence). V shed 2 bases, J shed 5 bases, and the junction held 5 bases outside the gene matches. The CDR3 length is 14 residues. The CDR3, as DNA: TGCAGTGCTAGACGAGGGGGCACGAATGAAAAACTGTTTTTT. Protein sequence: CSARRGGTNEKLFF.

This clonotype showed up many times. J is TRBJ1-4 and V is TRBV7-6; TRBD1 might be the D (6 bases). The V and J ends lost 5 bases and 8 bases respectively, with 15 bases between them. This CDR3 spans 14 amino acids. CDR1 is SGHVS, CDR2 FNYEAQ, per germline. The CDR3 here is CASSAEQGWEKLFF. CDR3 DNA: TGTGCCAGCAGCGCAGAACAGGGTTGGGAAAAACTGTTTTTT.